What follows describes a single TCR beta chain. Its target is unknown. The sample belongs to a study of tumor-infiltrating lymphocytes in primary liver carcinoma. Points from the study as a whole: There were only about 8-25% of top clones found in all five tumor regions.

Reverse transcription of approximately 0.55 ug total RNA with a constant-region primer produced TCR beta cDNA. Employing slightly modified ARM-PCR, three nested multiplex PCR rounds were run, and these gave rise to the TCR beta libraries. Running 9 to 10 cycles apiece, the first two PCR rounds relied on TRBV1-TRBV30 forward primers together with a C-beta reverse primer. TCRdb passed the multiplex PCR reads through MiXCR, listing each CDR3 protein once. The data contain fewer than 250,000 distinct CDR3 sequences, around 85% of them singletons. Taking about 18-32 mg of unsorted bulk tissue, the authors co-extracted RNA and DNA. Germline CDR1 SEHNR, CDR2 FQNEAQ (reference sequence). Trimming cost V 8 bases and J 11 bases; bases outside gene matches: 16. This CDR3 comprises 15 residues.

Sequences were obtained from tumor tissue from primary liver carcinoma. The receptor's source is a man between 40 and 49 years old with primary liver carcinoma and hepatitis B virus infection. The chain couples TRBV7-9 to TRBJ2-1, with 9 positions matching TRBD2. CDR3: CASGFPFLAGNQQFF. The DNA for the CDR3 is TGTGCCAGCGGATTCCCGTTTCTAGCGGGGAATCAGCAGTTCTTC.